This TCR beta chain comes out of a study of cytomegalovirus exposure and HLA in healthy donors (dated by TCRdb to the late 2010s). Describing the broader study: According to an earlier analysis of 587 of the donors, 150 million to 200 million T cells yielded some 110 million unique TCR beta sequences and 276 Gb of sequence data. Among about 370 genotyped donors of the cohort, an average of roughly 230,000 unique TCR beta nucleotide sequences was sequenced per donor, of which roughly 17% were non-productive. An early release covering about 600 HLA-typed donors comprised approximately 290 gigabases of sequencing data and tens of millions of unique TCR sequences. The study used immunosequencing to profile the T cell repertoires of several hundred subjects and linked those repertoires to cytomegalovirus serostatus. A later genetic analysis took genome-wide SNP genotypes for about three fifths of the roughly 700 donors and used that subset as a discovery cohort. Rather than drawing on any new phenotypic data, the later analysis identified candidate immune exposures from TCR beta sequences and the way those sequences occurred across donors. HLA typing included class I and class II loci at four-digit resolution. Because of strong linkage in the cohort, a few DR-DQ haplotypes were treated as single units for association and clustering. A later analysis re-analyzed previously published TCR beta repertoires from approximately 700 donors and added high-resolution HLA genotyping to study TCR occurrence patterns. Every discovery cohort repertoire had been produced on one sequencing platform. Alongside the repertoire data, information on donor age, sex, ethnicity and CMV serostatus was compiled. The study combined high-throughput TCR immunosequencing, statistical association of individual TCRs with disease status, and machine learning to predict cytomegalovirus infection status. An earlier analysis of 500 to 750 of the donors applied high-throughput TCR beta sequencing to assess whether each TCR beta V gene segment acted as functional or pseudogenic. Of the 350 to 400 genotyped donors, roughly 85% fell in the genetic ancestry cluster associated with self-reported Caucasian donors. Typing coverage varied by locus: roughly 620-640 donors for A, B, C, DRB1 and DQB1; about 520 for DQA1; 606 for DPA1; approximately 490 for DPB1. Besides the first cohort of roughly 640 subjects, a separate validation cohort made up of 120 different subjects was used. The aim of the study was to test whether cataloging public T cell receptors could identify signatures of past pathogen exposure.

Points on this clone: Its antigen is currently not known. The input lacks base qualities; no much larger clone sits a single base away.

Including cysteine and phenylalanine, the CDR3 has 11 amino acids. The sequence is cut down to CDR3 DNA, 33 bases in frame from base 1. The germline V gene (reference sequence) gives CDR1 as GTSNPN and CDR2 as SVGIG. The V and J ends are trimmed by 4 bases and 4 bases, leaving 7 bases between them. The cohort was made up of approximately 670 healthy bone marrow donors. At the time of sampling, all cohort members were nominally healthy, though unrecorded immune exposures were likely present. The donor tested CMV seropositive, placing the donor among the 290 or so seropositive members of the cohort. A peripheral blood sample was collected from each donor, and TCR beta sequencing was performed on peripheral blood mononuclear cells. The Qiagen DNeasy Blood Extraction Kit was used to extract genomic DNA from the blood cell samples. Library preparation was by the immunoSEQ multiplex PCR assay. The multiplex PCR relied on a mix of 60 forward primers for TCR Vbeta segments and 13 reverse primers for TCR Jbeta segments. A multiplex PCR assay on genomic DNA amplified the CDR3 region of rearranged TCR beta genes. On the Illumina HiSeq System, the amplified TCR beta libraries were sequenced as 87-base-pair reads. The paper's processing steps were these. Across the 500 to 700 repertoires, a later analysis counted roughly 84 million unique TCR beta chains, some 11 million of which were shared by at least two donors. To remove PCR and sequencing errors, raw reads were error-corrected and collapsed into unique sequences using a nearest-neighbor algorithm that merged closely related sequences. V, D and J gene segments were assigned by aligning CDR3 sequences to IMGT reference sequences. For a sequence to be retained, a match of at least six nucleotides was required to both a V gene segment and a J gene segment. A rearrangement counted as productive if the CDR3 had no stop codons and remained in frame with V and J, and every other rearrangement counted as non-productive. CDR3 was defined by IMGT convention, running from the second conserved V-encoded cysteine to the conserved J-encoded phenylalanine. Sequences without an unambiguous match to a single V gene segment were excluded from the earlier analysis of a few hundred of the donors. In an earlier analysis of a few hundred of the donors, V segments were called functional above 56.7% productive rearrangements and were called segregating when the between-donor standard deviation exceeded 5%. A statistical classification framework was built to diagnose cytomegalovirus status from the catalog of TCR beta chain sequences. In a later analysis, TCR nucleotide sequences were compared against IMGT/GENE-DB human TR gene sequences so that V and J genes could be assigned. A later analysis assigned CDR3 sequences and most-parsimonious VDJ recombination scenarios with the TCRdist pipeline. In a later analysis, each TCR beta chain was defined by its CDR3 amino acid sequence together with its V-gene family, and reads without a unique V-gene family were excluded. As a way to deal with suspected cross-contamination and a sequencing artifact, a later analysis dropped 450 to 700 nucleotide sequences that were highly shared and had low generation probability. In a later analysis, a clonal expansion index for each public chain was calculated from normalized within-repertoire ranks of inferred template counts. Generation probabilities in a later analysis came from a VDJ recombination model fitted to out-of-frame rearrangements, and those results were checked against IGoR. A later analysis scored TCR-TCR, TCR-HLA and TCR-CMV co-occurrence with hypergeometric tests, applying a repertoire-size bias correction to TCR pairs. False discovery rates were estimated in a later analysis by permuting HLA or CMV assignments 20 times. A later analysis grouped co-occurring TCRs with DBSCAN, adding TCRdist sequence similarity when clustering within HLA-allele-positive subsets. Co-occurrence clustering excluded repertoires with fewer than 30,000 or more than 120,000 public chains, plus five with anomalous nucleotide sharing. This immuneACCESS table, as held by TCRdb, lists in-frame sequences with V and J called but not all clones. Of the missing ones, under half trace to an unresolved V gene in checked studies; the others have no known cause. V, J and clone size derive from that table, while D and trimming were established from the DNA sequence. This sample lists nearly 100,000 clones; around 76% were detected once. The top ten constitute 15% to 20% of the sample.

The full study reports these points: The authors suggested that the approach could potentially be extended to other disease states and immunological phenotypes. For the cohort, immune exposure information was limited to CMV serostatus. Several of the top co-occurrence clusters appeared to be linked to parvovirus B19, influenza, CMV and Epstein-Barr virus, according to a later analysis. Compared with equally common non-associated chains, HLA-associated TCR beta chains in a later analysis were more clonally expanded and had lower generation probabilities. Because HLA typing was missing for some donors at each locus, association tests included only the typed subset. While some public TCRs were present in many individuals, most TCR sequences turned up only very rarely across donors. V-gene and J-gene trimming of TCR beta chains was associated with a missense DCLRE1C variant in a later genetic analysis, and the association was replicated in an independent cohort. In this cohort, only TCR beta chains were sequenced, and detectable features were limited by the absence of alpha or paired-chain data. In vitro tests confirmed that three of the cytomegalovirus-associated TCR beta chains recognize cytomegalovirus antigens. Because counts were too low, roughly 17 rarely observed V segments, including chromosome 9 orphons, were left out of the earlier analysis of about 620 of the donors. Presence/absence analyses assumed roughly uniform sequencing depth across donors, an assumption that may not hold. According to a later genetic analysis, donors in an Asian-associated ancestry cluster had fewer N-insertions in productive TCRs than the approximately 700-donor mean. A cluster of highly shared sequence variants was judged likely to represent a technical artifact of the sequencing pipeline. Some IMGT-functional V segments, including TRBV6-2 and TRBV6-3, could not be distinguished by the 87-base-pair reads and were therefore excluded. At a false discovery rate of 0.05, a later analysis linked approximately 18,000 TCR beta sequences to specific HLA alleles. A further reported finding was that TCR beta sequences accurately predicted the HLA-A and HLA-B alleles for most subjects in the first cohort. Correlated functional status among segregating V segments might be attributable to linkage disequilibrium, but an unknown experimental factor could not be ruled out. A later analysis found that most CMV-associated TCR beta chains appeared HLA-restricted, with HLA associations seemingly driven largely by CMV exposure. The classifier was reported to diagnose cytomegalovirus status with high specificity and sensitivity in both the original cohort and the validation cohort. In a later analysis, TCR association rates were found to vary across HLA loci, with the most associated TCRs seen for DRB1 alleles and the fewest for HLA-C alleles. In an earlier analysis of some 500 of the donors, most TCR beta V segments appeared in productive rearrangements about 87% or about 30% of the time, broadly matching IMGT annotations. Strong co-occurrence of HLA alleles, especially DR and DQ, made assigning TCR associations to individual alleles difficult. In the study, approximately 160 TCR beta chains were listed as associated with cytomegalovirus.

Recombination linked TRBV30 to TRBJ1-2; no D gene can be assigned with confidence. Sample: PBMCs. This sequence was found in a woman aged 55-75 years in good health and CMV-seropositive. This receptor carries the CDR3 CAWNVGYGYTF. Read as DNA, the sequence is TGTGCCTGGAATGTCGGCTATGGCTACACCTTC. Joined to the reference TRBV30 and TRBJ1-2 proteins, this CDR3 gives the full variable domain: SQTIHQWPATLVQPVGSPLSLECTVEGTSNPNLYWYRQAAGRGLQLLFYSVGIGQISSEVPQNLSASRPQDRQFILSSKKLLLSDSGFYLCAWNVGYGYTFGSGTRLTVV.